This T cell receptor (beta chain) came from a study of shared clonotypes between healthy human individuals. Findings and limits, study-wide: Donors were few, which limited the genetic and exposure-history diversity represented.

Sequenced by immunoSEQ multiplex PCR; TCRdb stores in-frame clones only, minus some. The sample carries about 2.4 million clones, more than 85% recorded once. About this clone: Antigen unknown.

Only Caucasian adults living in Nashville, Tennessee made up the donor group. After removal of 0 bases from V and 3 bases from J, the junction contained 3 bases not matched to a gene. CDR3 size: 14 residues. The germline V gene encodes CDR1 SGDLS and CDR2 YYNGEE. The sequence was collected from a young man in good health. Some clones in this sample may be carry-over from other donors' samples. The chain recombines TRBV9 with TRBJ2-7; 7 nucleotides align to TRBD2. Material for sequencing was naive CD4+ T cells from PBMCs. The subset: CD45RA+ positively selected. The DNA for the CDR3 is TGTGCCAGCAGCGTAGCGGCGGGAGTCTACGAGCAGTACTTC. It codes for CASSVAAGVYEQYF.